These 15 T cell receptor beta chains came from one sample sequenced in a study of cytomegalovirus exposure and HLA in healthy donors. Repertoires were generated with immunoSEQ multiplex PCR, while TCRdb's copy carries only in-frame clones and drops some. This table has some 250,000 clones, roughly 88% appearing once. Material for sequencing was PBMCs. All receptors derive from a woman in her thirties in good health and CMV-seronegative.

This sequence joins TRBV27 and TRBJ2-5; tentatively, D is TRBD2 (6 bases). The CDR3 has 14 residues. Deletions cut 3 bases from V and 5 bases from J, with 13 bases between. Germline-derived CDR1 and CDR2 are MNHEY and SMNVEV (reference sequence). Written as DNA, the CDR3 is TGTGCCAGCAGTTTTTTGGGGGAGGAGGAGACCCAGTACTTC. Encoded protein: CASSFLGEEETQYF.

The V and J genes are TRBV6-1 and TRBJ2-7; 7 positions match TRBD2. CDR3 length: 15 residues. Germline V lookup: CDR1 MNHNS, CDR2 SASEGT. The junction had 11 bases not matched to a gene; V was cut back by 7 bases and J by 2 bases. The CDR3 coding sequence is TGTGCCAGCACTGGAGATCTAGCGGTGACCTACGAGCAGTACTTC. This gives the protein CASTGDLAVTYEQYF.

The CDR3 loop is CSASGQLEQYF. The CDR3 bases are TGCAGTGCCTCGGGACAGTTGGAGCAGTACTTC. The chain joins TRBV20-1 to TRBJ2-7, with 7 nucleotides matching TRBD1. The ends lost 6 bases at V and 7 bases at J; junction bases unmatched: 6. Germline values: CDR1 DFQATT, CDR2 SNEGSKA (reference sequence). This CDR3 has 11 residues.

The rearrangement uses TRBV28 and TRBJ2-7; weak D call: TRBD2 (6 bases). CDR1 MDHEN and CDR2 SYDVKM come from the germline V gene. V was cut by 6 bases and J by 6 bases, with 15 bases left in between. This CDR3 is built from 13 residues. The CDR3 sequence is CASSRGGPGEQYF. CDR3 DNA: TGTGCCAGCAGCCGAGGAGGGCCGGGCGAGCAGTACTTC.

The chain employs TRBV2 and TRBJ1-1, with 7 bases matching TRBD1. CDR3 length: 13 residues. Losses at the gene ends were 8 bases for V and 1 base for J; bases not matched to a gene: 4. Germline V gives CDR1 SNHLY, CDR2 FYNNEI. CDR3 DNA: TGTGCCAGCGGGGGACAGTGGAACACTGAAGCTTTCTTT. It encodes CASGGQWNTEAFF.

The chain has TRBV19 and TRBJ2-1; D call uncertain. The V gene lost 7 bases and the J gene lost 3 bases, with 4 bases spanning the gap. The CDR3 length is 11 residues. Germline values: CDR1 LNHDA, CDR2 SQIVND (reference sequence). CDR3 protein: CASNNYNEQFF. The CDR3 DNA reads TGTGCCAGTAATAACTACAATGAGCAGTTCTTC.

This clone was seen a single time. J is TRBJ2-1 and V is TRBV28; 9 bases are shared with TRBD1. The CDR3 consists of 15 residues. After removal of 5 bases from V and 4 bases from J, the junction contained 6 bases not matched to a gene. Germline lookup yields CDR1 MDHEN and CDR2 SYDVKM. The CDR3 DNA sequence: TGTGCCAGCAGTGTACAGGGGGCTAGGTACAATGAGCAGTTCTTC. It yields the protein CASSVQGARYNEQFF.

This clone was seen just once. Written as DNA, the CDR3 is TGTGCCACCAGCATCTCATTCGCGGGCTCCTACAATGAGCAGTTCTTC. Residues: CATSISFAGSYNEQFF. V usage is TRBV15 and J usage is TRBJ2-1, with a possible D match to TRBD2 (5 bases). The CDR3 loop spans 16 amino acids. From germline, CDR1 is LNHNV and CDR2 YYDKDF (reference sequence). Trimming left V 4 bases short and J 0 bases short, with 13 bases between.

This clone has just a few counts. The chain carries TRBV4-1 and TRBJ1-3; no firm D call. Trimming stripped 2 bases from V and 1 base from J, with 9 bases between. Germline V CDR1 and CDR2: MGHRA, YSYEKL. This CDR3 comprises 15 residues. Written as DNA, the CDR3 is TGCGCCAGCAGCCAACTTGACCGGTCTGGAAACACCATATATTTT. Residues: CASSQLDRSGNTIYF.

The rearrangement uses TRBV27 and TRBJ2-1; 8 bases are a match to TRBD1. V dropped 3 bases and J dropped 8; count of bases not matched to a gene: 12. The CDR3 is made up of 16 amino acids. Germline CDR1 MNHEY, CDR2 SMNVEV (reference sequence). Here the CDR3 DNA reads TGTGCCAGCAGTTTTTTAGGGAGACAGGGGTTCCATGAGCAGTTCTTC. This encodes CASSFLGRQGFHEQFF.

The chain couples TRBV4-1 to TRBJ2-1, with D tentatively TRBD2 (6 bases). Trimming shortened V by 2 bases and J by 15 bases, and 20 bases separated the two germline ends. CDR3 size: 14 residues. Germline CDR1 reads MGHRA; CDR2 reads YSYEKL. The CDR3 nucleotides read TGCGCCAGCAGCCAACCCATCCGGGACTCTAAAGCGTTCTTC. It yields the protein CASSQPIRDSKAFF.

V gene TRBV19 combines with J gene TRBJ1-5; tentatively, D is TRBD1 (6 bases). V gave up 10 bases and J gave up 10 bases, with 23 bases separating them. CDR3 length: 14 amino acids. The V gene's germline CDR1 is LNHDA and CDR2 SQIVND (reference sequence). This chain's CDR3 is CATDPQQGWKPQHF. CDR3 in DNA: TGTGCCACTGACCCTCAACAGGGATGGAAACCCCAGCATTTT.

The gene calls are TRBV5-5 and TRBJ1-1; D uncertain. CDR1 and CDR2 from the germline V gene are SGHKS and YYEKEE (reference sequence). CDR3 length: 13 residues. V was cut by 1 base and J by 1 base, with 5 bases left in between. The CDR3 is CASSLLANTEAFF. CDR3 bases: TGTGCCAGCAGCTTGTTAGCGAACACTGAAGCTTTCTTT.

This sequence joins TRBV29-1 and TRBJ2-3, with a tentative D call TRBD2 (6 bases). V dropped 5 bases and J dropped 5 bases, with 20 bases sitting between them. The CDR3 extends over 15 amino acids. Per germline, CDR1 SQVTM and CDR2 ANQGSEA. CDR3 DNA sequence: TGCAGCGTTAGGTGGCGGGACCCCACGGGAGATACGCAGTATTTT. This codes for CSVRWRDPTGDTQYF.

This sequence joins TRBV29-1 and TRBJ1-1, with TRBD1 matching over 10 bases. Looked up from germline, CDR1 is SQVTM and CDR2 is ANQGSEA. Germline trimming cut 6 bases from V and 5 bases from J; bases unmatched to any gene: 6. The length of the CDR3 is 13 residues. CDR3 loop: CSVWDRGGTEAFF. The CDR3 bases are TGCAGCGTGTGGGACAGGGGAGGGACTGAAGCTTTCTTT.